The clone carrying this TCR beta chain was recorded at least ten times. Its antigen is not known. The entry originates in a study of Graves' ophthalmopathy and Graves' hyperthyroidism. Study results and limitations: The model's ophthalmopathy progression predictions had more than 55% sensitivity and 72% to 80% specificity.

Amplification targeted the TCR beta CDR3 regions, with RNA transcripts as the source material. HTBI primers served in a first-round RT-PCR, which a second-round multiplex PCR followed. TCRdb called the multiplex PCR reads again in MiXCR, with one record for every CDR3 protein. The table has about half a million distinct CDR3 sequences, around 15% seen once; the top ten hold over 7.5%. This CDR3 contains 17 residues. Per germline, CDR1 SGHVS and CDR2 FQNEAQ. Deletions cut 3 bases from V and 7 bases from J, with 24 bases between. In this cohort, patients with other autoimmune diseases, uncontrolled infections, pregnancy or lactation were excluded. Serum thyroxine and TRAb, along with clinical symptoms, thyroid ultrasound and orbital computed tomography, were what diagnosis relied on. The PBMCs had their origin in around 10 ml of fresh peripheral blood.

Sequencing was performed on blood. The receptor's source is a woman in her twenties or thirties with Graves' ophthalmopathy. The J gene is TRBJ1-2, the V gene TRBV7-8, with D possibly TRBD1 on 5 matching bases. DNA for the CDR3: TGTGCCAGCAGCTTTCTCCAACCGGGACGAGTGGGGATTGGCTACACCTTC. Translated: CASSFLQPGRVGIGYTF.